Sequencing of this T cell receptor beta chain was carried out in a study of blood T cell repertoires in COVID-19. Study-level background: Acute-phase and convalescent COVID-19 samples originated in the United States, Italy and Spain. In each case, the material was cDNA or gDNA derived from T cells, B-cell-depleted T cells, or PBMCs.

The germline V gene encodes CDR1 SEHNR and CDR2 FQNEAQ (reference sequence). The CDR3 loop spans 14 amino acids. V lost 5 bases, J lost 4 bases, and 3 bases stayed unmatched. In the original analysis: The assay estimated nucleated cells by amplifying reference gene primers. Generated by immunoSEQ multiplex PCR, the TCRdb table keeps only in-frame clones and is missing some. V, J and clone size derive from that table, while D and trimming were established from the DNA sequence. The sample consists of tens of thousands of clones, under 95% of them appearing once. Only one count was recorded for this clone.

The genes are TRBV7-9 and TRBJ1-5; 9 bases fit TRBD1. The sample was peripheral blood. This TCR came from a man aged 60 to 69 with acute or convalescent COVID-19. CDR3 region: CASSPGTGNQPQHF. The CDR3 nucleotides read TGTGCCAGCAGCCCAGGGACAGGGAATCAGCCCCAGCATTTT.